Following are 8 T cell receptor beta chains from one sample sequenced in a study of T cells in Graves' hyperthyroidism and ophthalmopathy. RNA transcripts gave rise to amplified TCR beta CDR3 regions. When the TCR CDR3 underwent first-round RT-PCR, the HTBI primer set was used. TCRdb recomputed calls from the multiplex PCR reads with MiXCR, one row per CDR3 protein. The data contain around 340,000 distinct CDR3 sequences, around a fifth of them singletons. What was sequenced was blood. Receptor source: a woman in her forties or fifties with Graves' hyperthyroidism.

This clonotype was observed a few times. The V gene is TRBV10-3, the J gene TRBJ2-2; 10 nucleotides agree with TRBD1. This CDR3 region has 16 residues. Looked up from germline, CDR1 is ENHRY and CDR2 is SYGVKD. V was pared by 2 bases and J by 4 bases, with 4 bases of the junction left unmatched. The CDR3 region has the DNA TGTGCCATCAGTGAGCCCCGGGACAGGGGCACCGGGGAGCTGTTTTTT. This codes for CAISEPRDRGTGELFF.

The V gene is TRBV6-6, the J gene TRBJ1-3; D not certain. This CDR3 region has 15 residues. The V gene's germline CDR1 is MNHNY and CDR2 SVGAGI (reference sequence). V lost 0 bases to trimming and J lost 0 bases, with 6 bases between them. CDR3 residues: CASSYSGPSGNTIYF. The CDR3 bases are TGTGCCAGCAGTTACTCAGGGCCCTCTGGAAACACCATATATTTT.

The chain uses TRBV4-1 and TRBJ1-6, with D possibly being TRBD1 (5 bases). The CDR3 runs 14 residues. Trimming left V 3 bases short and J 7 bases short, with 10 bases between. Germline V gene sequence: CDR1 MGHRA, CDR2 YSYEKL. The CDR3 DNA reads TGCGCCAGCAGCCATCCACAGGCGAATTCACCCCTCCACTTT. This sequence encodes CASSHPQANSPLHF.

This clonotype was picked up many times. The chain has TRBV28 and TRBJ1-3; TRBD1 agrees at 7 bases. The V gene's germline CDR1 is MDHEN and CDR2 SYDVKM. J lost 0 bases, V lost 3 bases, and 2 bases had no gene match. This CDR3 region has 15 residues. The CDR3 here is CASSFDRVSGNTIYF. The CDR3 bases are TGTGCCAGCAGTTTCGACAGGGTCTCTGGAAACACCATATATTTT.

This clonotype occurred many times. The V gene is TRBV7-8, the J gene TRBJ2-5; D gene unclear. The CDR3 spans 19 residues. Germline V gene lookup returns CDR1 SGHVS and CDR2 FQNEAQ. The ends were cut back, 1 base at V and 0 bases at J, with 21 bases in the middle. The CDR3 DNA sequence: TGTGCCAGCAGCTTAGATAGAGCCGGCGCGCTGTTGTACCAAGAGACCCAGTACTTC. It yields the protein CASSLDRAGALLYQETQYF.

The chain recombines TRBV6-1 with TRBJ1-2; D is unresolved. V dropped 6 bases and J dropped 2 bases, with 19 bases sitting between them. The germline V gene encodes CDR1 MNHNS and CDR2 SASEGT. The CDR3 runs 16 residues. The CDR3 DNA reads TGTGCCAGCAGGGGGTCGGGCGGATTCGGGAACTATGGCTACACCTTC. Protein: CASRGSGGFGNYGYTF.

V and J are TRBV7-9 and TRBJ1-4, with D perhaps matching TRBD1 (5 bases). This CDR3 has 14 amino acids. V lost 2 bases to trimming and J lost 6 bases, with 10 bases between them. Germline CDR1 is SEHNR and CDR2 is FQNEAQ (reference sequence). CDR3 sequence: CASSLRGGDEKLFF. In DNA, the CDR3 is TGTGCCAGCAGCTTACGGGGAGGGGATGAAAAACTGTTTTTT.

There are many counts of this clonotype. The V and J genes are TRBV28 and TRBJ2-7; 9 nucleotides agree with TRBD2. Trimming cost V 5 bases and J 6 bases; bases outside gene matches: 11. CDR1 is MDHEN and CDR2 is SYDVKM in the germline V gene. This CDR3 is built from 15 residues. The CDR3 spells CASSPPRTSDVEQYF. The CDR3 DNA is TGTGCCAGCAGTCCCCCCCGGACTAGCGATGTCGAGCAGTACTTC.